Listed below are T cell receptor beta chains from one sample, sequenced in a study of CD8+ T cells in alopecia areata. The repertoire was sequenced with immunoSEQ multiplex PCR; TCRdb's copy has only in-frame clones and lacks some. The sample carries more than 95,000 clones, around 86% recorded once. The sample here was CD8+ T cells sorted from blood, taken between weeks 30 and 35, from a patient treated with tofacitinib. Every receptor here comes from a human donor with alopecia areata. Each CDR3 is given with its conserved first and last residue.

J: TRBJ1-5; V: TRBV27; CDR3: CASSAAGSNQPQHF
J: TRBJ2-1; V: TRBV4-1; CDR3: CASSQVANEQFF
J: TRBJ2-1; V: TRBV5-4; CDR3: CASTLGLDSYNEQFF
J: TRBJ2-5; V: TRBV11-2; CDR3: CASSLGGLASQETQYF
J: TRBJ1-5; V: TRBV15; CDR3: CATSGLDTATDQPQHF
J: TRBJ1-2; V: TRBV27; CDR3: CASSDRARGYTF
J: TRBJ1-5; V: TRBV5-6; CDR3: CASSLLGNQPQHF
J: TRBJ2-7; V: TRBV10-3; CDR3: CAISGAAGNYEQYF
J: TRBJ2-7; V: TRBV4-1; CDR3: CASSPEPSAGAYEQYF
J: TRBJ1-1; V: TRBV6-6; CDR3: CAGRPFGMNTEAFF
J: TRBJ1-6; V: TRBV25-1; CDR3: CASSGWDTPNSPLHF
J: TRBJ1-1; V: TRBV15; CDR3: CATSRVGFTEAFF
J: TRBJ2-1; V: TRBV29-1; CDR3: CSVLGTGTVDYNEQFF
J: TRBJ2-5; V: TRBV21-1; CDR3: CASSKEVAPPVRGRQETQYF
J: TRBJ2-3; V: TRBV5-1; CDR3: CASSSKLTSGGTDTQYF
J: TRBJ2-3; V: TRBV2; CDR3: CASSAGTSGYTDTQYF
J: TRBJ2-7; V: TRBV6-6; CDR3: CASSYSDYEQYF
J: TRBJ2-7; V: TRBV27; CDR3: CASSLDTSEQYF
J: TRBJ2-2; V: TRBV4-1; CDR3: CASSQLPASFANTGELFF
J: TRBJ2-7; V: TRBV2; CDR3: CASSEIFRTGNPYEQYF
J: TRBJ2-1; V: TRBV29-1; CDR3: CSVEDGHGLFVGGDYNEQFF
J: TRBJ1-2; V: TRBV7-9; CDR3: CASSYSGTAEEGYTF
J: TRBJ2-7; V: TRBV19; CDR3: CASSQEAYEQYF
J: TRBJ2-1; V: TRBV29-1; CDR3: CSVPQGTYNEQFF
J: TRBJ2-2; V: TRBV5-1; CDR3: CASSPMGNSNTGELFF
J: TRBJ2-1; V: TRBV7-6; CDR3: CASSLDPSGDYNEQFF
J: TRBJ1-1; V: TRBV7-9; CDR3: CASSLGNEAFF
J: TRBJ1-1; V: TRBV19; CDR3: CASSTGTDLDTEAFF
J: TRBJ2-3; V: TRBV7-9; CDR3: CASSARDRAPSFTDTQYF